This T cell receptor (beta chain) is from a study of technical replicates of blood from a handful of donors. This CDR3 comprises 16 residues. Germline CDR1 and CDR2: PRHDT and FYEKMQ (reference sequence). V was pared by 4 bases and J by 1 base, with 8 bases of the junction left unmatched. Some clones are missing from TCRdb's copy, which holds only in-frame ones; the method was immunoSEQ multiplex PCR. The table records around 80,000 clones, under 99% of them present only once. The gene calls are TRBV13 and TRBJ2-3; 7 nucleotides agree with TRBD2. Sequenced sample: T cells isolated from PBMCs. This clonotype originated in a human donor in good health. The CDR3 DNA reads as TGTGCCAGCAGCTCCTTTCGCCGGGGGGGCACAGATACGCAGTATTTT. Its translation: CASSSFRRGGTDTQYF.